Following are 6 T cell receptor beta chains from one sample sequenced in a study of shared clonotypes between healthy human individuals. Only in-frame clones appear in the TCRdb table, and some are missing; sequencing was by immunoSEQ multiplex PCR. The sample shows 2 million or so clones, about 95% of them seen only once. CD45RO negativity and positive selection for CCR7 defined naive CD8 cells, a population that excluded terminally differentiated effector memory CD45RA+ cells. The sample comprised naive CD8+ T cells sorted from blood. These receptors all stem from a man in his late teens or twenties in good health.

CDR3 protein: CASSLAPGKRLLRSTDTQYF. CDR3 DNA: TGTGCCAGCAGCTTAGCGCCGGGCAAGAGACTTTTGAGAAGCACAGATACGCAGTATTTT. The J gene is TRBJ2-3, the V gene TRBV7-2; D not resolved. CDR3 length equals 20 residues. V was cut by 0 bases and J by 0 bases, with 22 bases left in between. The germline gives CDR1 SGHTA, CDR2 FQGNSA.

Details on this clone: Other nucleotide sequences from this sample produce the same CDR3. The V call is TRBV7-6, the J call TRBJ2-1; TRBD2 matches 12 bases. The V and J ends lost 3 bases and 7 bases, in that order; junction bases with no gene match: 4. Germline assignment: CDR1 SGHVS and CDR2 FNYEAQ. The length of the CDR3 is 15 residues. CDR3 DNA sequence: TGTGCCAGCAGCTTCGGACTAGCGGGAAATAATGAGCAGTTCTTC. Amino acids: CASSFGLAGNNEQFF.

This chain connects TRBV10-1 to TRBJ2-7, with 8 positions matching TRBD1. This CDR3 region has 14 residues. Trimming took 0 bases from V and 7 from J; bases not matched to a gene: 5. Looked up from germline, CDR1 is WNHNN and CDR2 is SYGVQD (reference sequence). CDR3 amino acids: CASSESADRAEQYF. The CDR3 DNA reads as TGCGCCAGCAGTGAGTCAGCGGACAGGGCTGAGCAGTACTTC.

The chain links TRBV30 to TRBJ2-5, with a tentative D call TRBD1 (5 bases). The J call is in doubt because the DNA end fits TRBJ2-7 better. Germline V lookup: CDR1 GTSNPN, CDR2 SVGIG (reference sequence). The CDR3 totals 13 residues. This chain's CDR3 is CAWTTAGSYEQYF. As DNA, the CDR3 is TGTGCCTGGACCACCGCAGGGTCCTACGAGCAGTACTTC.

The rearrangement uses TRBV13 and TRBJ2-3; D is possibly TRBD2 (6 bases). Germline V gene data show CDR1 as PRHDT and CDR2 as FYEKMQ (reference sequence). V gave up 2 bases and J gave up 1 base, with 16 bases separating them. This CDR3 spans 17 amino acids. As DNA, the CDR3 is TGTGCCAGCAGCTTAAGGACTATAGGAAGCCGCACAGATACGCAGTATTTT. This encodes CASSLRTIGSRTDTQYF. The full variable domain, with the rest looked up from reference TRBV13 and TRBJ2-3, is AAGVIQSPRHLIKEKRETATLKCYPIPRHDTVYWYQQGPGQDPQFLISFYEKMQSDKGSIPDRFSAQQFSDYHSELNMSSLELGDSALYFCASSLRTIGSRTDTQYFGPGTRLTVL.

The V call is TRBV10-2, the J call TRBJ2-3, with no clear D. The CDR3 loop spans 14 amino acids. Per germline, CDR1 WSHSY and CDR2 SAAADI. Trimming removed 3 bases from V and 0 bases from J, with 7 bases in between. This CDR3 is CASSDYSSTDTQYF. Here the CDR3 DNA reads TGCGCCAGCAGTGATTACAGTAGCACAGATACGCAGTATTTT.